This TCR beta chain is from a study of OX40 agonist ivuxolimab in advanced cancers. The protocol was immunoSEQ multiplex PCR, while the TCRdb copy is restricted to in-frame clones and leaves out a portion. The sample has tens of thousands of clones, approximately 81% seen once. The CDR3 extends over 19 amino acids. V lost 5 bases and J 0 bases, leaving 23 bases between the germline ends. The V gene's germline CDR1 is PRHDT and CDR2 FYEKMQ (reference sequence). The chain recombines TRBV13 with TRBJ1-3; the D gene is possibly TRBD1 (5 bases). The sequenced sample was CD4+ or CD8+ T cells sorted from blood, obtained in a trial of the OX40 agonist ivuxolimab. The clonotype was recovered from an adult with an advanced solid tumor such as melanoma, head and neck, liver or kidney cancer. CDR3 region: CASSPNLGHILNSGNTIYF. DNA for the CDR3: TGTGCCAGCAGCCCAAACCTCGGACATATCCTTAACTCTGGAAACACCATATATTTT.